The present entry profiles one TCR beta chain with its context. The antigen is not known. This sample was taken from a study of somatic mutations in cytotoxic T cells in rheumatoid arthritis. Study as a whole: Patient blood (around 30 ml EDTA) was drawn right after diagnosis, before any treatment. In some cases, T-cell populations stained with V beta antibodies were flow-sorted at nearly 100% purity, and these included V beta1+ cells sequenced for TCRB.

Assay used: immunoSEQ multiplex PCR; TCRdb lists only in-frame clones, some missing. The data hold roughly 4,000 clones, with around 89% observed a single time. Looked up from germline, CDR1 is ENHRY and CDR2 is SYGVKD. This CDR3 region has 16 residues. Trimming stripped 5 bases from V and 0 bases from J, with 17 bases between. Study conclusions and caveats: In rheumatoid arthritis patients, the slight underrepresentation of TRBV07 was not adjusted for multiple comparisons. CD8+ clonality rose with age in rheumatoid arthritis patients, unlike in healthy controls.

The sequencing input was CD8+ T cells sorted from blood. The rearrangement joins TRBV10-3 to TRBJ2-7; maybe TRBD1 (6 bases). This clonotype was sampled from a woman in her sixties or seventies with rheumatoid arthritis. The DNA of the CDR3 is TGTGCCATCAGTCCCCGACAGGTCATTAGCTCCTACGAGCAGTACTTC. Encoded protein: CAISPRQVISSYEQYF.